This T cell receptor (beta chain) was sequenced during a study of human T cells and chemical hapten exposure. Study summary: Minor pooled library volume differences mainly drove per-sample TCR yield variation. Study-level results: Sensitization with DPC brought no change to TCRs above 1 in 1000 in frequency.

V was clipped by 5 bases and J by 7 bases, with 18 bases between them. This CDR3 contains 15 residues. Germline V gene lookup returns CDR1 SGHTA and CDR2 FQGNSA. The time point: patch test 1, 2 weeks after DPC sensitization. Stated treatment: therapeutic diphenylcyclopropenone sensitization with weekly scalp DPC. Unfractionated whole blood yielded total RNA. Alopecia patients deemed DPC-suitable, aged 18 to 70, excluding pregnancy. Note on this clonotype: Its antigen remains unidentified.

TCRdb itself ran the RACE reads through MiXCR, one entry per CDR3 protein. The sample has roughly 48,000 distinct CDR3 sequences; 11% are singletons. The chain links TRBV7-2 to TRBJ1-5; D might be TRBD1 (6 bases). Sequencing was performed on whole blood, taken in connection with sensitization to the hapten diphenylcyclopropenone (DPC). This receptor was identified in a woman between 35 and 50 years old with alopecia areata. Some clones in this sample may be carry-over from other donors' samples. This CDR3 reads CASSPGGGAGQPQHF. In DNA, the CDR3 is TGTGCCAGCAGCCCCGGCGGGGGGGCCGGGCAGCCCCAGCATTTT.